This entry describes one TCR beta chain. Authors' methods: Counts of nucleated cells, estimated from reference gene primer amplification, were obtained. Using immunoSEQ multiplex PCR, the repertoire was profiled, and TCRdb retains in-frame clones only, with some absent. V, J and clone size derive from that table, while D and trimming were established from the DNA sequence. The data show tens of thousands of clones, around 90% seen once. These data originate in a study of blood T cell repertoires in COVID-19. About the study: The study drew acute and convalescent COVID-19 samples from the United States, Italy and Spain.

This CDR3 has 16 amino acids. V was pared by 6 bases and J by 7 bases, with 15 bases of the junction left unmatched. Germline V gives CDR1 SQVTM, CDR2 ANQGSEA. This sequence joins TRBV29-1 and TRBJ2-2; TRBD1 agrees at 9 bases. Sequences were obtained from peripheral blood. The TCR originated in a woman of 80 years or more with acute or convalescent COVID-19. This CDR3 is CSVFGQGKESVGELFF. The CDR3 nucleotides read TGCAGCGTCTTCGGACAGGGGAAGGAGTCAGTCGGGGAGCTGTTTTTT.